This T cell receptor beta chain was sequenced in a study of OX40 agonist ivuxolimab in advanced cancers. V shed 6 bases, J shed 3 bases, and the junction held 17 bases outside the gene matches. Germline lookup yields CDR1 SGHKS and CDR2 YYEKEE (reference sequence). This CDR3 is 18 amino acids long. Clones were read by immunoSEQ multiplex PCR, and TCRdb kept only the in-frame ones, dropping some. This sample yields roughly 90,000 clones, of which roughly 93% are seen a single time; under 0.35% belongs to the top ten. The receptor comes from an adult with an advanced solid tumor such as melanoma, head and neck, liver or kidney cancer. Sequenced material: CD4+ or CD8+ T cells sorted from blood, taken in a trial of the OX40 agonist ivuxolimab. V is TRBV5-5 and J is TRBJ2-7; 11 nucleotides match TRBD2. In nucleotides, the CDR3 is TGTGCCAGCAACCACACAGCCGACGAGACTAGCGGGATCTACGAGCAGTACTTC. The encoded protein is CASNHTADETSGIYEQYF.